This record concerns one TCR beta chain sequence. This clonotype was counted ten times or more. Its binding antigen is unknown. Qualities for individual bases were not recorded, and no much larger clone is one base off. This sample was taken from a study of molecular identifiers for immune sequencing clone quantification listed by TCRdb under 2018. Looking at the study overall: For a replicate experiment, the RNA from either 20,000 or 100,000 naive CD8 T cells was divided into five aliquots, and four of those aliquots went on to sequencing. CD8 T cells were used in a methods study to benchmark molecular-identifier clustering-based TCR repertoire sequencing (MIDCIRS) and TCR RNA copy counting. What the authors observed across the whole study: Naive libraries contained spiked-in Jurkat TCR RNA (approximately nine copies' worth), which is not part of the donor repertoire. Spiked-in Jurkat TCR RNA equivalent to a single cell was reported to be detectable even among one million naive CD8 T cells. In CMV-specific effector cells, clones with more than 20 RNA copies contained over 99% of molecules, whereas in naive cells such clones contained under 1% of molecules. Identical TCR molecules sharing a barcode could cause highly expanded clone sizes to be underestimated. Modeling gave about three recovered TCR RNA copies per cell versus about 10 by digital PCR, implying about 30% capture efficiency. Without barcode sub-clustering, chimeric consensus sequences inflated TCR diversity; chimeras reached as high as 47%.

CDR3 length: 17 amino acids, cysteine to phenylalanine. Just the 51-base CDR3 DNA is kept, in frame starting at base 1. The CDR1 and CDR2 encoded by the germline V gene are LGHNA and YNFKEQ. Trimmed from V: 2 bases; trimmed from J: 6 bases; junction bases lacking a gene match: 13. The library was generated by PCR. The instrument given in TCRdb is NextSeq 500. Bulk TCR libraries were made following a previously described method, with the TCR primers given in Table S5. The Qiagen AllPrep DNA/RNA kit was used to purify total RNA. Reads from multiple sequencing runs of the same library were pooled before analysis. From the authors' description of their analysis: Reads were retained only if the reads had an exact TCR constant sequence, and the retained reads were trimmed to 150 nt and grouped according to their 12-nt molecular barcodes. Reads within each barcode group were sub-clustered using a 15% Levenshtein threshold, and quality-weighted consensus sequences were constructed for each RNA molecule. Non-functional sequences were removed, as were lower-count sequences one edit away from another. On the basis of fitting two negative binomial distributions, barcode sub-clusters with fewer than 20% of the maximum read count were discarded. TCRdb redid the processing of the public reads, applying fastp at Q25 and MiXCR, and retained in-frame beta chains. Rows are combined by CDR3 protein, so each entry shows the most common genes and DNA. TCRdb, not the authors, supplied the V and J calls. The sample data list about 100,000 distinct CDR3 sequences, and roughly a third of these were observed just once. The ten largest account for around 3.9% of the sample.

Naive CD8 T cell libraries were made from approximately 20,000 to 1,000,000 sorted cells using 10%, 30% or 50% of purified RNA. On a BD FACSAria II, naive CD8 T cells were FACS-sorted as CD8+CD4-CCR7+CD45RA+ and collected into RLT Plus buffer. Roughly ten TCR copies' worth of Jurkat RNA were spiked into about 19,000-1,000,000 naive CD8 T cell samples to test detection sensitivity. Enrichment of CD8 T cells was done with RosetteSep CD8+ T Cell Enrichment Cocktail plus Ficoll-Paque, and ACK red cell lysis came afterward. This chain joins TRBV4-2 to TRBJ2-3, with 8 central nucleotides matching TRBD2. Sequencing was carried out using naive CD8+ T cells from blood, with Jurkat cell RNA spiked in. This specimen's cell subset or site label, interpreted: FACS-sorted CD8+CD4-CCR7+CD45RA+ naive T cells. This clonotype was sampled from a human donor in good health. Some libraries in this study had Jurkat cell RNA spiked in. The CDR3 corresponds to CASSQPREGEGPDTQYF. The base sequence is TGTGCCAGCAGCCAACCCCGGGAGGGGGAGGGTCCGGATACGCAGTATTTT.